Here is one T cell receptor beta chain with its context. Its antigen is currently unknown. One end of the junction is discordant with germline, which a read error may explain. These data belong to a study of T cell repertoires in cytomegalovirus infection. As for the study in general: HLA-B-restricted CMV epitopes that are well studied, plus recently identified HLA-C-restricted ones, were used by the study. Matching HLA type, along with CMV infection, was indicated by public TCR beta signatures.

Study findings and constraints: Cumulated frequencies of public TCR beta families served to identify carriers of CMV plus the relevant HLA. HLA-C-restricted CMV-specific TCR beta clonotypes were dominant in the ex vivo response.

The CDR3 runs 16 residues. Germline assignment: CDR1 MNHEY and CDR2 SVGEGT. TCRdb reprocessed the reads with MiXCR, giving one entry per CDR3 protein. The data show around 750,000 distinct CDR3 sequences, approximately 32% seen once. The clonotype comes from a human donor in good health (CMV status not recorded). Some clones in this sample may be carry-over from other donors' samples. This specimen consisted of cultured CD8+ T cells from PBMCs, obtained from culture after CMV antigen stimulation. The chain is built from TRBV6-2 or TRBV6-3 and TRBJ1-5; the D gene is possibly TRBD1 (6 bases). This CDR3 is CASNYSIRGWDQPQHF. For the CDR3, the DNA is TGTGCCAGCAATTACTCGATCAGGGGATGGGATCAGCCCCAGCATTTT.